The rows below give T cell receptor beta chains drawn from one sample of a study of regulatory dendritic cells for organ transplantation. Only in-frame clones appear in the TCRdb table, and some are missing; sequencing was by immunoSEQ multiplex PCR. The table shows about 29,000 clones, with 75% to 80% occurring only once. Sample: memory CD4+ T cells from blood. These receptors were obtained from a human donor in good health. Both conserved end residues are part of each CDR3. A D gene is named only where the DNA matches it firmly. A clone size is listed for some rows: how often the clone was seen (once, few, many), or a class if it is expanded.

CDR3: CASSLVGGGLNNEQFF
DNA: TGTGCCAGCAGCTTGGTGGGAGGGGGCTTGAACAATGAGCAGTTCTTC
size: .
D: .
V: TRBV5-4
J: TRBJ2-1

CDR3: CASSVSGTGGSEQYF
DNA: TGTGCCAGCAGCGTCTCCGGGACAGGGGGCAGCGAGCAGTACTTC
size: .
D: TRBD1
V: TRBV7-2
J: TRBJ2-7

CDR3: CASSPQESQPQHF
DNA: TGTGCCAGCTCACCACAGGAGAGTCAGCCCCAGCATTTT
size: .
D: .
V: TRBV18
J: TRBJ1-5

CDR3: CASSQHSGVEQFF
DNA: TGTGCCAGCAGCCAGCATAGCGGTGTTGAGCAGTTCTTC
size: .
D: .
V: TRBV4-2
J: TRBJ2-1

CDR3: CASSLGPKETQYF
DNA: TGTGCCAGCAGCTTGGGGCCCAAAGAGACCCAGTACTTC
size: once
D: .
V: TRBV7-2
J: TRBJ2-5

CDR3: CASIWDSGGTYEQYF
DNA: TGTGCCAGCATATGGGATAGCGGGGGGACCTACGAGCAGTACTTC
size: .
D: TRBD2
V: TRBV6-1
J: TRBJ2-7

CDR3: CASSAKGTGELFF
DNA: TGTGCCAGCAGTGCGAAGGGAACCGGGGAGCTGTTTTTT
size: .
D: .
V: TRBV6-4
J: TRBJ2-2

CDR3: CASSVASGRTNEQFF
DNA: TGTGCCAGCAGCGTAGCTAGCGGGAGGACGAATGAGCAGTTCTTC
size: .
D: TRBD2
V: TRBV9
J: TRBJ2-1

CDR3: CASRISGARSYEQYF
DNA: TGTGCCAGCCGAATCAGCGGGGCCCGCTCCTACGAGCAGTACTTC
size: .
D: TRBD2
V: TRBV28
J: TRBJ2-7

CDR3: CASSLTRAGPQHF
DNA: TGTGCCAGCAGCTTAACACGGGCCGGGCCCCAGCATTTT
size: .
D: .
V: TRBV7-6
J: TRBJ1-5

CDR3: CASSFMGARNTEAFF
DNA: TGTGCCAGCAGCTTTATGGGGGCGCGGAACACTGAAGCTTTCTTT
size: .
D: .
V: TRBV7-2
J: TRBJ1-1

CDR3: CASSEEGFFNYGYTF
DNA: TGTGCCAGCAGTGAGGAGGGGTTCTTTAACTATGGCTACACCTTC
size: .
D: .
V: TRBV2
J: TRBJ1-2

CDR3: CASSWRGPRGQEDGYTF
DNA: TGTGCCAGCAGCTGGAGAGGACCGAGAGGACAGGAAGATGGCTACACCTTC
size: .
D: TRBD1
V: TRBV11-3
J: TRBJ1-2

CDR3: CASSLPVVATQYF
DNA: TGTGCCAGCAGTCTACCTGTCGTAGCGACGCAGTATTTT
size: .
D: .
V: TRBV11-2
J: TRBJ2-3

CDR3: CASSRQVSGNTIYF
DNA: TGCGCCAGCAGCAGACAGGTCTCTGGAAACACCATATATTTT
size: few
D: .
V: TRBV4-3
J: TRBJ1-3

CDR3: CAWSVWAGTSYEQYF
DNA: TGTGCCTGGAGTGTATGGGCCGGAACCTCTTACGAGCAGTACTTC
size: .
D: .
V: TRBV30
J: TRBJ2-7

CDR3: CASSQVDRGATQYF
DNA: TGTGCCAGCAGCCAAGTGGACAGGGGGGCTACGCAGTACTTC
size: few
D: TRBD1
V: TRBV14
J: TRBJ2-7

CDR3: CASSQEGGTGANVLTF
DNA: TGTGCCAGCAGCCAAGAAGGGGGTACTGGGGCCAACGTCCTGACTTTC
size: .
D: .
V: TRBV4-2
J: TRBJ2-6

CDR3: CAISGEGASYNEQFF
DNA: TGTGCCATCAGTGGGGAGGGGGCGTCCTACAATGAGCAGTTCTTC
size: .
D: .
V: TRBV10-3
J: TRBJ2-1

CDR3: CASSLIGLQQYF
DNA: TGTGCCAGCAGTTTAATAGGTCTTCAGCAGTACTTC
size: .
D: .
V: TRBV28
J: TRBJ2-7

CDR3: CASSLFYGYTF
DNA: TGTGCCAGCAGTTTATTCTATGGCTACACCTTC
size: .
D: .
V: TRBV28
J: TRBJ1-2

CDR3: CASSFDSFNEKLFF
DNA: TGTGCCAGCAGCTTTGACTCTTTCAATGAAAAACTGTTTTTT
size: .
D: .
V: TRBV5-5
J: TRBJ1-4

CDR3: CAWSGGADVIYEQYF
DNA: TGTGCCTGGAGTGGGGGTGCTGACGTTATCTACGAGCAGTACTTC
size: .
D: .
V: TRBV30
J: TRBJ2-7

CDR3: CASSLSQEETQYF
DNA: TGCGCCAGCAGCTTGAGCCAGGAAGAGACCCAGTACTTC
size: .
D: .
V: TRBV5-1
J: TRBJ2-5

CDR3: CAWSTGASGLYNEQFF
DNA: TGTGCCTGGAGTACCGGGGCTTCGGGGCTATACAATGAGCAGTTCTTC
size: .
D: .
V: TRBV30
J: TRBJ2-1

CDR3: CASSVVSTGAYGYTF
DNA: TGTGCCAGCAGCGTAGTCTCCACGGGGGCCTATGGCTACACCTTC
size: once
D: .
V: TRBV9
J: TRBJ1-2

CDR3: CASTTRRSGQEKNIQYF
DNA: TGTGCCAGTACCACTCGTCGTTCGGGACAGGAGAAAAACATTCAGTACTTC
size: once
D: TRBD1
V: TRBV19
J: TRBJ2-4

CDR3: CASSSGRDYEQYF
DNA: TGTGCCAGCTCATCGGGCAGGGACTACGAGCAGTACTTC
size: .
D: .
V: TRBV18
J: TRBJ2-7